Listed here are 22 T cell receptor beta chains from one sample, sequenced in a study of T cell responses to AZD1222 COVID-19 vaccine. TCRdb's copy holds only in-frame clones and misses some; the assay was immunoSEQ multiplex PCR. The sample yields 90,000 to 120,000 clones, 87% seen once. The material sequenced was peripheral blood, taken 28 days after the second AZD1222 dose. Receptors were obtained from an adult who received the AZD1222 COVID-19 vaccine.

This chain links TRBV7-6 with TRBJ2-7; possibly TRBD1 or TRBD2 for D (5 bases each). Germline V gene lookup returns CDR1 SGHVS and CDR2 FNYEAQ. The CDR3 is made up of 14 amino acids. Trimming took off 1 base at V and 1 base at J, with 8 bases between the two ends. The CDR3 DNA sequence: TGTGCCAGCAGCTTAGAGGGACCGTCCTACGAGCAGTACTTC. Encoded protein: CASSLEGPSYEQYF.

V and J are TRBV2 and TRBJ2-7; no firm D call. The CDR3 contains 16 residues. Trimming left V 2 bases short and J 3 bases short, with 17 bases between. Germline CDR1 reads SNHLY; CDR2 reads FYNNEI. CDR3 residues: CASSEKGGEFYYEQYF. The CDR3, as DNA: TGTGCCAGCAGTGAAAAAGGCGGAGAATTTTACTACGAGCAGTACTTC.

This clone was seen more than once but under ten times. This sequence joins TRBV5-6 and TRBJ1-2; D remains unclear. The V gene's germline CDR1 is SGHDT and CDR2 YYEEEE. There are 14 residues in the CDR3. With 0 bases removed from V and 14 bases from J, the gap between germline ends came to 20 bases. The CDR3 loop is CASSLAPDIPLLTF. The CDR3, as DNA: TGTGCCAGCAGCTTGGCCCCGGATATTCCCCTACTAACCTTC.

The chain joins TRBV5-1 to TRBJ2-7, with a possible D match to TRBD2 (5 bases). Trimming shortened V by 2 bases and J by 4 bases, and 7 bases separated the two germline ends. The germline CDR1 and CDR2 sequences are SGHRS and YFSETQ. The length of the CDR3 is 12 residues. DNA for the CDR3: TGCGCCAGCAGCTTCGGCGGGTACGAGCAGTACTTC. Translating gives CASSFGGYEQYF.

The CDR3 loop is CASSPGGTGTLYGYTF. Written as DNA, the CDR3 is TGTGCCAGCAGCCCCGGTGGGACAGGCACCCTCTATGGCTACACCTTC. The V call is TRBV7-3, the J call TRBJ1-2, with TRBD1 matching over 8 bases. Germline V gene data show CDR1 as SGHTA and CDR2 as FQGTGA. The CDR3 spans 16 residues. The trim removed 5 bases at V and 4 bases at J, leaving 12 bases unmatched.

The gene calls are TRBV7-2 and TRBJ2-3; D unresolved. Trimming pared 3 bases from V and 0 bases from J, leaving 4 bases between. Germline CDR1 SGHTA, CDR2 FQGNSA. The CDR3 is 13 residues long. For the CDR3, the DNA is TGTGCCAGCAGCTTTTCTAGCACAGATACGCAGTATTTT. As protein: CASSFSSTDTQYF. Based on the CDR3 plus reference TRBV7-2 and TRBJ2-3, the full variable domain is GAGVSQSPSNKVTEKGKDVELRCDPISGHTALYWYRQSLGQGLEFLIYFQGNSAPDKSGLPSDRFSAERTGGSVSTLTIQRTQQEDSAVYLCASSFSSTDTQYFGPGTRLTVL.

The chain links TRBV7-9 to TRBJ1-3; no clear D gene. V dropped 1 base and J dropped 3 bases, with 10 bases sitting between them. CDR1 and CDR2 from the germline V gene are SEHNR and FQNEAQ (reference sequence). This CDR3 comprises 15 residues. The CDR3 region has the DNA TGTGCCAGCAGCTTAGAAGGGATCAGTGGAAACACCATATATTTT. The encoded protein is CASSLEGISGNTIYF.

This chain uses TRBV29-1 with TRBJ1-2, with 7 bases that match TRBD1. This CDR3 contains 13 residues. Trimming took 6 bases from V and 0 from J; bases not matched to a gene: 4. Germline V gene lookup returns CDR1 SQVTM and CDR2 ANQGSEA. The CDR3 loop reads CSVAQGTNYGYTF. CDR3 nucleotide sequence: TGCAGCGTCGCACAGGGGACTAACTATGGCTACACCTTC.

V usage is TRBV5-1 and J usage is TRBJ2-2; perhaps TRBD1 as D (6 bases). Germline lookup yields CDR1 SGHRS and CDR2 YFSETQ. V was trimmed by 7 bases and J by 4 bases, leaving 11 bases between them. The CDR3 is 13 residues long. The CDR3 sequence is CASHRTVTGELFF. In DNA, the CDR3 is TGCGCCAGCCACAGGACAGTCACCGGGGAGCTGTTTTTT.

V gene TRBV10-2 combines with J gene TRBJ2-6, with no clear D. CDR3 length: 15 residues. The ends were cut back, 3 bases at V and 2 bases at J, with 8 bases in the middle. From germline, CDR1 is WSHSY and CDR2 SAAADI. CDR3 DNA: TGCGCCAGCAGTGACACTTCTACTGGGGCCAACGTCCTGACTTTC. It encodes CASSDTSTGANVLTF.

The rearrangement joins TRBV28 to TRBJ1-2; D call uncertain. The length of the CDR3 is 12 residues. Trimming stripped 4 bases from V and 4 bases from J, with 7 bases between. Germline values: CDR1 MDHEN, CDR2 SYDVKM. CDR3 in amino acids: CASSSDSYGYTF. CDR3 in DNA: TGTGCCAGCAGTTCCGATTCCTATGGCTACACCTTC.

The chain employs TRBV30 and TRBJ1-3, with D possibly being TRBD1 (5 bases). Germline CDR1 and CDR2: GTSNPN and SVGIG (reference sequence). The ends were cut back, 0 bases at V and 8 bases at J, with 17 bases in the middle. This CDR3 region has 15 residues. CDR3 residues: CAWSVVGREADTIYF. The DNA for the CDR3 is TGTGCCTGGAGTGTAGTGGGCAGGGAGGCTGACACCATATATTTT.

The chain has TRBV3-1 (or the pseudogene TRBV3-2) and TRBJ2-2; TRBD1 matches 7 bases. J lost 3 bases, V lost 4 bases, and 5 bases had no gene match. The germline CDR1 and CDR2 sequences are LGHDT and YNNKEL (reference sequence). The CDR3 has 15 residues. The CDR3 DNA sequence: TGTGCCAGCAGCCCGTACACAGGGGACACCGGGGAGCTGTTTTTT. Translating gives CASSPYTGDTGELFF.

The J gene is TRBJ2-5, the V gene TRBV5-4; 7 bases align to TRBD2. CDR1 is SGHNT and CDR2 is YYREEE in the germline V gene (reference sequence). This CDR3 comprises 15 residues. Trimming at V came to 2 bases and at J to 0 bases, leaving 4 bases not matched to a gene. CDR3 in amino acids: CASSLAGNNQETQYF. CDR3 bases: TGTGCCAGCAGCTTAGCGGGGAATAACCAAGAGACCCAGTACTTC.

This chain links TRBV18 with TRBJ1-6; 8 nucleotides agree with TRBD1. Germline V gene data show CDR1 as KGHSH and CDR2 as LQKENI. V dropped 4 bases and J dropped 10; count of bases not matched to a gene: 6. The CDR3 is 14 residues long. CDR3 sequence (DNA): TGTGCCAGCTCACTGACAGGGGCGGAATCACCCCTCCACTTT. Protein product: CASSLTGAESPLHF.

V gene TRBV24-1 combines with J gene TRBJ2-3; D may be TRBD2 (6 bases). The V gene's germline CDR1 is KGHDR and CDR2 SFDVKD. The CDR3 is made up of 13 amino acids. The V and J ends lost 7 bases and 2 bases respectively, with 9 bases between them. CDR3 residues: CATSGGDTDTQYF. DNA for the CDR3: TGTGCCACCAGCGGGGGTGACACAGATACGCAGTATTTT.

The chain is built from TRBV5-1 and TRBJ1-4, with D unclear. Germline V gives CDR1 SGHRS, CDR2 YFSETQ. Trimming left V 1 base short and J 1 base short, with 8 bases between. The CDR3 spans 15 residues. This chain's CDR3 is CASSLSDLTNEKLFF. The CDR3 DNA reads TGCGCCAGCAGCTTGAGTGATCTAACTAATGAAAAACTGTTTTTT.

V usage is TRBV2 and J usage is TRBJ1-5; TRBD1 matches 12 bases. CDR3 length: 15 amino acids. Unmatched junction bases numbered 7, after V lost 6 bases and J lost 7 bases. Germline V gene sequence: CDR1 SNHLY, CDR2 FYNNEI. The CDR3 DNA reads as TGTGCCAGCAGAGCCGGGACAGGGGGCCGGCAGCCCCAGCATTTT. Translation: CASRAGTGGRQPQHF.

The chain carries TRBV27 and TRBJ1-2; possibly TRBD1 for D (5 bases). V lost 0 bases, J lost 8 bases, and 19 bases lay in between. The CDR3 is made up of 16 amino acids. Germline V gene sequence: CDR1 MNHEY, CDR2 SMNVEV (reference sequence). CDR3 nucleotide sequence: TGTGCCAGCAGTTTATCGGGCGTGGGGGACCTCGGAGGCTACACCTTC. This encodes CASSLSGVGDLGGYTF.

Notes on this clone: The same CDR3 arises from other DNA sequences in this sample as well. The V call is TRBV6-4, the J call TRBJ2-6; either TRBD1 or TRBD2 may supply D (5 bases each). The CDR3 has 16 amino acids. In germline, CDR1 is MRHNA, CDR2 SNTAGT. Trimming left V 0 bases short and J 3 bases short, with 9 bases between. CDR3 loop: CASSDSSGSGANVLTF. The DNA for the CDR3 is TGTGCCAGCAGTGACTCGTCAGGGAGTGGGGCCAACGTCCTGACTTTC.

This chain joins TRBV28 and TRBJ1-2; D is perhaps TRBD1 (5 bases). Looked up from germline, CDR1 is MDHEN and CDR2 is SYDVKM. V shed 7 bases and J shed 4 bases, with 19 bases lying between them. The CDR3 has 15 amino acids. The CDR3 reads CASTIGGGDPYGYTF. In DNA, the CDR3 is TGTGCCAGCACCATTGGTGGAGGGGATCCCTATGGCTACACCTTC.

J is TRBJ2-7 and V is TRBV9; 8 bases are shared with TRBD1. V lost 2 bases, J lost 0 bases, and 7 bases stayed unmatched. The CDR3 loop spans 16 amino acids. Germline CDR1 SGDLS, CDR2 YYNGEE. The CDR3 sequence is CASSVATGASSYEQYF. For the CDR3, the DNA is TGTGCCAGCAGCGTGGCGACAGGGGCCTCCTCCTACGAGCAGTACTTC. The entire variable domain, with the rest obtained from reference TRBV9 and TRBJ2-7, is as follows: DSGVTQTPKHLITATGQRVTLRCSPRSGDLSVYWYQQSLDQGLQFLIQYYNGEERAKGNILERFSAQQFPDLHSELNLSSLELGDSALYFCASSVATGASSYEQYFGPGTRLTVT.